The next 6 T cell receptor beta chains were all read from a single sample in a study of blood T cell repertoires in COVID-19. Only in-frame clones appear in the TCRdb table, and some are missing; sequencing was by immunoSEQ multiplex PCR. The table lists approximately 52,000 clones, approximately 92% of them singletons. Specimen: peripheral blood. The receptors come from a man aged 45-65 years with active COVID-19.

The chain has TRBV18 and TRBJ1-1; 9 bases line up with TRBD1. The germline CDR1 and CDR2 sequences are KGHSH and LQKENI. CDR3 size: 14 residues. Unmatched junction bases numbered 6, after V lost 6 bases and J lost 4 bases. The CDR3 bases are TGTGCCAGCTCGCCCGGGACAGGGCGCACTGAAGCTTTCTTT. It translates to CASSPGTGRTEAFF. Using reference TRBV18 and TRBJ1-1 for the parts outside the CDR3, the full variable domain is NAGVMQNPRHLVRRRGQEARLRCSPMKGHSHVYWYRQLPEEGLKFMVYLQKENIIDESGMPKERFSAEFPKEGPSILRIQQVVRGDSAAYFCASSPGTGRTEAFFGQGTRLTVV.

The V and J genes are TRBV4-3 and TRBJ2-1; no clear D gene. The CDR3 covers 14 residues. Between the trimmed V and J ends, which lost 0 bases and 4 bases, there was a span of 7 bases. CDR1 LGHNA and CDR2 YSLEER come from the germline V gene. The CDR3 spells CASSQDYKYNEQFF. The CDR3 DNA reads as TGCGCCAGCAGCCAAGATTATAAATACAATGAGCAGTTCTTC.

The chain carries TRBV4-1 and TRBJ2-1, with D perhaps matching TRBD2 (5 bases). The CDR3 spans 14 residues. Trimming shortened V by 0 bases and J by 14 bases, and 17 bases separated the two germline ends. Looked up from germline, CDR1 is MGHRA and CDR2 is YSYEKL. CDR3 DNA sequence: TGCGCCAGCAGCCAAGATCCCGGGCCCGGGAAGGAGTTCTTC. Its translation: CASSQDPGPGKEFF.

This sequence joins TRBV5-4 and TRBJ2-5; tentatively, D is TRBD2 (5 bases). The germline V gene has CDR1 SGHNT and CDR2 YYREEE (reference sequence). The CDR3 covers 14 residues. V was trimmed by 4 bases and J by 5 bases, leaving 15 bases between them. The CDR3 nucleotides are TGTGCCAGCAGCACTTCCCAGAGAGGGGAGACCCAGTACTTC. This encodes CASSTSQRGETQYF.

V gene TRBV6-6 combines with J gene TRBJ2-7, with 9 bases identical to TRBD2. Germline CDR1 is MNHNY and CDR2 is SVGAGI (reference sequence). The CDR3 runs 15 residues. V lost 2 bases and J lost 2; bases outside the gene matches: 4. DNA of the CDR3: TGTGCCAGCAGTTACGGTAGCGGGAGTACCTACGAGCAGTACTTC. Translating gives CASSYGSGSTYEQYF.

The chain employs TRBV7-2 and TRBJ2-3; 11 nucleotides match TRBD2. This CDR3 is built from 14 residues. With 4 bases clipped from V and 5 bases from J, the junction kept 2 bases outside the gene matches. Germline V gives CDR1 SGHTA, CDR2 FQGNSA. This chain's CDR3 is CASSSSGRRDTQYF. Here the CDR3 DNA reads TGTGCCAGCAGCTCTAGCGGGAGGCGAGATACGCAGTATTTT.